Below, 13 T cell receptor beta chains from the same sample are listed, as sequenced in a study of T cell repertoires in cytomegalovirus infection. TCRdb re-called the reads through MiXCR, storing one row per CDR3 protein. The sample lists 500,000 or so distinct CDR3 sequences, about 15% occurring once. The sample taken for sequencing was CD8+ T cells from PBMCs. These receptors were obtained from a human donor in good health (CMV status not recorded). Some clones in this sample may be carry-over from other donors' samples.

This clonotype was seen a few times. The chain is built from TRBV24-1 and TRBJ2-2, with no clear D. Germline V CDR1 and CDR2: KGHDR, SFDVKD. Between the trimmed V and J ends, which lost 12 bases and 1 base, there was a span of 11 bases. The CDR3 has 13 amino acids. This chain's CDR3 is CASLDGNTGELFF. The CDR3 DNA sequence: TGTGCCTCCCTGGACGGGAACACCGGGGAGCTGTTTTTT.

This clonotype appeared many times. The chain is built from TRBV7-2 and TRBJ2-5; a weak D match, TRBD2 (6 bases). Germline CDR1 and CDR2: SGHTA and FQGNSA. The V end was cut by 2 bases, the J end by 2 bases, with 21 bases between. The CDR3 runs 18 residues. As DNA, the CDR3 is TGTGCCAGCAGCTTATCAGTGGTCTACCTGGAGGGGCAAGAGACCCAGTACTTC. It specifies CASSLSVVYLEGQETQYF.

This clonotype was recorded once. This chain uses TRBV19 with TRBJ1-1; possible D gene TRBD1, 5 bases. Germline lookup yields CDR1 LNHDA and CDR2 SQIVND (reference sequence). The ends were cut back, 1 base at V and 4 bases at J, with 10 bases in the middle. The CDR3 is 14 residues long. CDR3: CASSIVGDGTEAFF. Written as DNA, the CDR3 is TGTGCCAGTAGTATAGTCGGGGACGGCACTGAAGCTTTCTTT.

This clonotype showed up just a few times. This may come from a read error, since a much larger clone is one base off. The genes are TRBV7-3 and TRBJ2-2, with D possibly being TRBD2 (6 bases). Germline CDR1 and CDR2: SGHTA and FQGTGA. This CDR3 contains 15 residues. The CDR3 is CASSLEGSGTGVLFF. CDR3 nucleotides: TGTGCCAGCAGCTTAGAGGGTAGCGGCACCGGGGTGCTGTTTTTT. The whole variable domain, filled in from reference TRBV7-3 and TRBJ2-2, reads GAGVSQTPSNKVTEKGKYVELRCDPISGHTALYWYRQSLGQGPEFLIYFQGTGAADDSGLPNDRFFAVRPEGSVSTLKIQRTERGDSAVYLCASSLEGSGTGVLFFGEGSRLTVL.

This chain uses TRBV2 with TRBJ2-6, with a possible D match to TRBD2 (6 bases). V lost 8 bases to trimming and J lost 0 bases, with 17 bases between them. This CDR3 has 17 amino acids. Germline loops: CDR1 SNHLY, CDR2 FYNNEI. The CDR3 coding sequence is TGTGCCAGCCCAGTCAGCGGGTCCCGCTCTGGGGCCAACGTCCTGACTTTC. It is translated as CASPVSGSRSGANVLTF.

This clonotype was seen at least ten times. This rearrangement joins TRBV5-1 to TRBJ1-2; D uncertain. CDR1 SGHRS and CDR2 YFSETQ come from the germline V gene. V lost 3 bases, J lost 4 bases, and 4 bases lay in between. This CDR3 region has 11 residues. The CDR3 region is CASSSSYGYTF. The DNA of the CDR3 is TGCGCCAGCAGCTCAAGCTATGGCTACACCTTC.

This clonotype has only one observation. It may be a read error: a sequence one base away is much more abundant. Here the CDR3 omits its conserved ending phenylalanine or tryptophan, so a read error is the likely source. The J gene is TRBJ2-7, the V gene TRBV11-1, with 8 bases fitting TRBD2. V lost 1 base, J lost 1 base, and 3 bases stayed unmatched. Germline CDR1 is SGHAT and CDR2 is FQDESV (reference sequence). The CDR3 totals 15 residues. The CDR3 reads CASSLERGRSYEQYL. In DNA, the CDR3 is TGTGCCAGCAGCTTAGAGCGGGGGAGATCCTACGAGCAGTACTTA.

This clonotype was counted at least ten times. The chain recombines TRBV10-3 with TRBJ2-2; 14 bases line up with TRBD2. Trimming removed 6 bases from V and 8 bases from J; junction bases left unmatched: 14. CDR3 length: 18 residues. CDR1 is ENHRY, CDR2 SYGVKD, per germline. The CDR3 nucleotides read TGTGCCATCAGCTCATCGGAGGGACTAGCGGGGGAAGGAGGGGAGCTGTTTTTT. Amino acid sequence: CAISSSEGLAGEGGELFF.

Many counts were recorded for this clonotype. The chain links TRBV6-1 to TRBJ2-2; D possibly corresponds to TRBD2 (5 bases). Trimming pared 0 bases from V and 0 bases from J, leaving 23 bases between. CDR1 and CDR2 (germline): MNHNS, SASEGT. The CDR3 spans 21 residues. CDR3 loop: CASSEALPGIRDYSNTGELFF. As DNA, the CDR3 is TGTGCCAGCAGTGAAGCTCTCCCTGGAATTCGTGACTATTCGAACACCGGGGAGCTGTTTTTT.

This clonotype was recorded a few times. The chain links TRBV12-3 or TRBV12-4 to TRBJ2-5; 11 nucleotides match TRBD2. CDR3 length equals 15 residues. Losses at the gene ends were 5 bases for V and 5 bases for J; bases not matched to a gene: 7. The DNA of the CDR3 is TGTGCCAGCAGTACGGGACTAGCGGTTGCGGAGACCCAGTACTTC. This codes for CASSTGLAVAETQYF.

In this sample, this clonotype turned up many times. J is TRBJ2-1 and V is TRBV11-2; 9 positions match TRBD2. The CDR3 covers 17 residues. Germline CDR1 SGHAT, CDR2 FQNNGV. The junction had 7 bases not matched to a gene; V was cut back by 1 base and J by 3 bases. The CDR3 reads CASSLVPSGINYNEQFF. The CDR3 coding sequence is TGTGCCAGCAGCTTAGTCCCTAGCGGGATCAACTACAATGAGCAGTTCTTC.

A few counts support this clonotype. The chain joins TRBV25-1 to TRBJ1-4; D perhaps matches TRBD1 (5 bases). CDR3 length: 14 amino acids. Germline CDR1 and CDR2: MGHDK and SYGVNS. The V end lost 4 bases, the J end lost 4 bases, and 10 bases lay between the germline ends. CDR3 DNA sequence: TGTGCCAGCAGTGCGACAGCCTATAATGAAAAACTGTTTTTT. Translated: CASSATAYNEKLFF.

This clonotype was found a few times. The rearrangement uses TRBV29-1 and TRBJ1-1; D is ambiguous. Between the trimmed V and J ends, which lost 4 bases and 3 bases, there was a span of 3 bases. Germline V gene sequence: CDR1 SQVTM, CDR2 ANQGSEA. CDR3 size: 10 residues. CDR3 amino acids: CSVVYTEAFF. The CDR3 region has the DNA TGCAGCGTTGTCTACACTGAAGCTTTCTTT.